This T cell receptor beta chain appears in the sequencing data of a study of technical replicates of blood from several donors. The CDR3 has 16 residues. CDR1 and CDR2 (germline): SGHTA, FQGNSA. After removal of 1 base from V and 7 bases from J, the junction contained 10 bases not matched to a gene. The data were produced by immunoSEQ multiplex PCR, yet TCRdb's version contains in-frame clones alone and is incomplete. The table lists about 81,000 clones, roughly four fifths of them singletons, with roughly 4% in the top ten. Sequencing used PBMCs. This chain connects TRBV7-2 to TRBJ1-1; TRBD1 agrees at 9 bases. The clonotype originates from a human donor in good health. Some clones in this sample may be carry-over from other donors' samples. CDR3 DNA: TGTGCCAGCAGCTTAGGGTTGATGACAGGGGGATTTGAAGCTTTCTTT. Translated, it gives CASSLGLMTGGFEAFF.